This TCR beta chain was sequenced in a study of CD8+ T cells in alopecia areata. This CDR3 spans 13 amino acids. Germline CDR1 SGHRS, CDR2 YFSETQ. V gave up 1 base and J gave up 3 bases, with 8 bases separating them. Extraction of RNA preceded its reverse transcription into cDNA, which served as the sequencing template. Measured with immunoSEQ multiplex PCR; TCRdb has only the in-frame clones, and not every one. This table has tens of thousands of clones, approximately 60% appearing once. This chain links TRBV5-1 with TRBJ2-7; TRBD1 is a possible D gene (5 bases). The source is a human donor with alopecia areata. The starting material was CD8+ T cells sorted from blood, obtained at week 0. CDR3 in DNA: TGCGCCAGCAGCTTGTTGACAGACTACGAGCAGTACTTC. Translation: CASSLLTDYEQYF.